These 24 T cell receptor beta chains were all obtained from the same sample, sequenced in a study of chemoradiotherapy in HPV16-positive cancers. Method: immunoSEQ multiplex PCR; TCRdb's copy keeps in-frame clones and lacks some. The sample contains around 3,500 clones, about 95% of which appear only once. This sample was gathered from a patient who underwent chemoradiotherapy. Every receptor here comes from a human donor with HPV-associated anogenital cancer.

The J gene is TRBJ1-1, the V gene TRBV30; a possible D gene is TRBD1 (6 bases). Trimming removed 1 base from V and 1 base from J, with 7 bases in between. This CDR3 region has 13 residues. Per germline, CDR1 GTSNPN and CDR2 SVGIG (reference sequence). The CDR3 region has the DNA TGTGCCTGGAGTGGACAGGCGAACACTGAAGCTTTCTTT. As protein: CAWSGQANTEAFF.

The chain employs TRBV25-1 and TRBJ1-1; perhaps TRBD1 as D (5 bases). The CDR3 is made up of 15 amino acids. V was cut by 3 bases and J by 0 bases, with 11 bases left in between. In germline, CDR1 is MGHDK, CDR2 SYGVNS. CDR3 residues: CASSEAGRLNTEAFF. The CDR3 DNA is TGTGCCAGCAGTGAGGCGGGACGGCTGAACACTGAAGCTTTCTTT.

The chain recombines TRBV6-5 with TRBJ1-1; 7 bases match TRBD1. Germline V gives CDR1 MNHEY, CDR2 SVGAGI. The V gene end was trimmed by 6 bases and the J gene end by 3 bases; junction bases not matched to a gene: 10. CDR3 length: 15 amino acids. The CDR3 coding sequence is TGTGCCAGCAGGAAAGACAGGGTTACGGACACTGAAGCTTTCTTT. Protein: CASRKDRVTDTEAFF.

The chain has TRBV25-1 and TRBJ1-1; tentatively, D is TRBD1 (5 bases). The germline V and J ends were trimmed by 2 bases and 6 bases, with 13 bases remaining between them. Germline V gene data show CDR1 as MGHDK and CDR2 as SYGVNS. The CDR3 has 14 residues. This CDR3 reads CASSEERGRAEAFF. The CDR3 DNA reads as TGTGCCAGCAGTGAAGAGAGGGGTCGGGCTGAAGCTTTCTTT.

This rearrangement joins TRBV10-2 to TRBJ2-5; 7 positions agree with TRBD2. The CDR3 covers 14 residues. Germline V lookup: CDR1 WSHSY, CDR2 SAAADI. The J segment lost 5 bases and the V segment lost 5 bases, leaving 8 bases of the junction unmatched. CDR3 sequence: CASSPSGWKETQYF. The CDR3 DNA sequence: TGCGCCAGCAGTCCTAGCGGTTGGAAGGAGACCCAGTACTTC.

The chain has TRBV7-8 and TRBJ1-1; TRBD1 agrees at 7 bases. CDR1 and CDR2 from the germline V gene are SGHVS and FQNEAQ. The CDR3 loop spans 14 amino acids. The V gene end was trimmed by 5 bases and the J gene end by 0 bases; junction bases not matched to a gene: 3. The DNA for the CDR3 is TGTGCCAGCAGCCCGGGACAGCTGAACACTGAAGCTTTCTTT. It codes for CASSPGQLNTEAFF.

V and J are TRBV6-5 and TRBJ2-7; 7 bases map to TRBD1. CDR1 and CDR2 from the germline V gene are MNHEY and SVGAGI. This CDR3 is 14 amino acids long. J lost 0 bases, V lost 4 bases, and 3 bases had no gene match. The CDR3 reads CASSSTGSSYEQYF. CDR3 nucleotides: TGTGCCAGCAGTTCGACAGGGAGCTCCTACGAGCAGTACTTC.

This clone was seen more than once but under ten times. The genes are TRBV15 and TRBJ1-1; D not resolved. Trimming removed 1 base at V and 3 bases at J, with 12 bases between. This CDR3 has 15 amino acids. CDR1 LNHNV and CDR2 YYDKDF come from the germline V gene (reference sequence). The CDR3 DNA is TGTGCCACCAGCAGAGGCAGGACTTCGGACACTGAAGCTTTCTTT. Protein: CATSRGRTSDTEAFF.

The V call is TRBV6-8, the J call TRBJ1-2; D is unresolved. CDR3 length: 14 amino acids. Germline CDR1 MNHGY, CDR2 SAAAGT. Trimming stripped 4 bases from V and 4 bases from J, with 13 bases between. The DNA of the CDR3 is TGTGCCAGCAGTTGCTCTAGAAAGACCTATGGCTACACCTTC. Residues: CASSCSRKTYGYTF.

The rearrangement links TRBV4-1 to TRBJ2-1; 12 nucleotides agree with TRBD2. This CDR3 is 16 amino acids long. V shed 5 bases, J shed 5 bases, and the junction held 7 bases outside the gene matches. Germline V CDR1 and CDR2: MGHRA, YSYEKL. The CDR3 region has the DNA TGCGCCAGCAGCTCGACGACTAGCGGGGGCAACAATGAGCAGTTCTTC. Protein sequence: CASSSTTSGGNNEQFF.

This clone was recorded a few times. The chain carries TRBV25-1 and TRBJ2-7, with 8 bases matching TRBD1. V shed 1 base and J 9 bases; nucleotides not matched to a gene: 17. Germline V lookup: CDR1 MGHDK, CDR2 SYGVNS. There are 17 residues in the CDR3. The CDR3 region has the DNA TGTGCCAGCAGTGAATCCTTCCCGGATGACAGGGGACGGGGGCAGTACTTC. It specifies CASSESFPDDRGRGQYF.

V and J are TRBV19 and TRBJ2-7; D perhaps matches TRBD1 (6 bases). The CDR3 totals 13 residues. Trimming took 4 bases from V and 5 from J, leaving 12 bases between them. Per germline, CDR1 LNHDA and CDR2 SQIVND (reference sequence). The CDR3 DNA sequence: TGTGCCAGTAGTAACAAACACAGGGACGAGCAGTACTTC. Protein sequence: CASSNKHRDEQYF.

The gene calls are TRBV9 and TRBJ2-3; the match to TRBD2 covers 8 bases. This CDR3 has 13 residues. Germline CDR1 and CDR2: SGDLS and YYNGEE. V trimming: 0 bases; J trimming: 12 bases; junction bases outside the gene matches: 6. The CDR3 coding sequence is TGTGCCAGCAGCGTAGTAACGGGGGGGACTCAGTATTTT. Its translation is CASSVVTGGTQYF.

The chain is built from TRBV25-1 and TRBJ2-1; TRBD2 aligns across 11 bases. The CDR3 covers 15 residues. The V gene end was trimmed by 2 bases and the J gene end by 3 bases; junction bases not matched to a gene: 0. The germline CDR1 and CDR2 sequences are MGHDK and SYGVNS. This chain's CDR3 is CASSEGTSGYNEQFF. As DNA, the CDR3 is TGTGCCAGCAGTGAAGGGACTAGCGGCTACAATGAGCAGTTCTTC.

V usage is TRBV11-2 and J usage is TRBJ2-7; 13 bases agree with TRBD2. This CDR3 comprises 18 residues. Germline trimming cut 4 bases from V and 9 bases from J; bases unmatched to any gene: 18. CDR1 is SGHAT and CDR2 is FQNNGV in the germline V gene. The DNA of the CDR3 is TGTGCCAGCAGCTCATCTTGGACTAGCGGGAGCTGGGATTTGGGGCAGTACTTC. This codes for CASSSSWTSGSWDLGQYF.

The chain joins TRBV7-8 to TRBJ2-1; 9 nucleotides match TRBD2. CDR1 SGHVS and CDR2 FQNEAQ come from the germline V gene. Trimming took 5 bases from V and 0 from J; bases not matched to a gene: 5. The CDR3 has 16 amino acids. DNA of the CDR3: TGTGCCAGCAGCCCAGCGGGGGGTCACTCCTACAATGAGCAGTTCTTC. Translating it yields CASSPAGGHSYNEQFF.

The chain uses TRBV2 and TRBJ2-1; 10 bases fit TRBD1. V shed 6 bases, J shed 0 bases, and the junction held 2 bases outside the gene matches. The CDR3 spans 15 residues. From germline, CDR1 is SNHLY and CDR2 FYNNEI. The CDR3 coding sequence is TGTGCCAGCAGGGGGACAGGGGTCTCCTACAATGAGCAGTTCTTC. Translated, it gives CASRGTGVSYNEQFF.

This clone was seen a handful of times. The V gene is TRBV6-1, the J gene TRBJ1-5; D uncertain. This CDR3 is built from 13 residues. The germline V and J ends were trimmed by 2 bases and 7 bases, with 9 bases remaining between them. CDR1 is MNHNS, CDR2 SASEGT, per germline. CDR3: CASSEKPSQPQHF. Written as DNA, the CDR3 is TGTGCCAGCAGTGAAAAGCCTTCCCAGCCCCAGCATTTT.

The chain carries TRBV30 and TRBJ1-6; no clear D gene. Germline CDR1 reads GTSNPN; CDR2 reads SVGIG (reference sequence). The CDR3 consists of 13 residues. Between the trimmed V and J ends, which lost 4 bases and 2 bases, there was a span of 6 bases. CDR3 protein: CAWTQTYNSPLHF. As DNA, the CDR3 is TGTGCCTGGACACAGACCTATAATTCACCCCTCCACTTT.

This clone was seen just once. V gene TRBV6-4 combines with J gene TRBJ2-7; D remains unclear. CDR1 and CDR2 from the germline V gene are MRHNA and SNTAGT. CDR3 length equals 13 residues. Trimming pared 6 bases from V and 0 bases from J, leaving 9 bases between. This chain's CDR3 is CASRSKASYEQYF. CDR3 bases: TGTGCCAGCAGGAGCAAAGCCTCCTACGAGCAGTACTTC.

The chain recombines TRBV5-1 with TRBJ2-5; TRBD1 matches at 8 bases. V was pared by 0 bases and J by 7 bases, with 11 bases of the junction left unmatched. This CDR3 is 16 amino acids long. In germline, CDR1 is SGHRS, CDR2 YFSETQ. CDR3 sequence reads: CASSLGGQAQVGTQYF. The DNA for the CDR3 is TGCGCCAGCAGCTTGGGGGGACAGGCCCAGGTTGGGACCCAGTACTTC.

The chain is built from TRBV5-6 and TRBJ2-3; TRBD2 is a possible D gene (6 bases). Germline CDR1 and CDR2: SGHDT and YYEEEE. This CDR3 is 13 amino acids long. V shed 4 bases and J shed 2 bases, with 8 bases lying between them. The CDR3: CASSKDYTDTQYF. The CDR3 DNA reads as TGTGCCAGCAGCAAGGACTACACAGATACGCAGTATTTT.

CDR3: CASSPTGRNTEAFF. CDR3 in DNA: TGTGCCAGCAGCCCGACAGGGCGGAACACTGAAGCTTTCTTT. The rearrangement joins TRBV13 to TRBJ1-1; TRBD1 matches 7 bases. Looked up from germline, CDR1 is PRHDT and CDR2 is FYEKMQ (reference sequence). The trim removed 5 bases at V and 1 base at J, leaving 4 bases unmatched. The CDR3 is made up of 14 amino acids. The complete variable domain, with remaining parts taken from reference TRBV13 and TRBJ1-1, reads AAGVIQSPRHLIKEKRETATLKCYPIPRHDTVYWYQQGPGQDPQFLISFYEKMQSDKGSIPDRFSAQQFSDYHSELNMSSLELGDSALYFCASSPTGRNTEAFFGQGTRLTVV.

The rearrangement joins TRBV15 to TRBJ1-4, with D possibly matching TRBD1 (5 bases). CDR3 size: 18 residues. The V gene's germline CDR1 is LNHNV and CDR2 YYDKDF (reference sequence). Trimming cost V 5 bases and J 4 bases, with 23 bases left between them. The CDR3 reads CATSGNRAGTVVNEKLFF. The CDR3 DNA follows: TGTGCCACCAGCGGAAATAGGGCCGGGACGGTGGTTAATGAAAAACTGTTTTTT. The whole variable domain, remainder taken from reference TRBV15 and TRBJ1-4, is DAMVIQNPRYQVTQFGKPVTLSCSQTLNHNVMYWYQQKSSQAPKLLFHYYDKDFNNEADTPDNFQSRRPNTSFCFLDIRSPGLGDTAMYLCATSGNRAGTVVNEKLFFGSGTQLSVL.